The clone carrying this T cell receptor (beta chain) was detected many times. Its antigen is as yet unknown. The germline gives CDR1 MDHEN, CDR2 SYDVKM. Trimming cost V 2 bases and J 2 bases, with 12 bases left between them. The CDR3 runs 15 residues. These data are taken from a study of T cell repertoires in cytomegalovirus infection. Overall study: CMV epitopes, recently identified HLA-C-restricted and well-studied HLA-B-restricted, were used. Indications came from public TCR beta signatures; they pointed to CMV infection and to a matching HLA type. The study's findings and limits: Cumulative public TCR beta family frequency identified carriers of CMV plus the relevant HLA. The ex vivo response was dominated by HLA-C-restricted CMV-specific TCR beta clonotypes.

TCRdb re-derived calls from the reads in MiXCR, one entry per CDR3 protein. Among 600,000 to 700,000 distinct CDR3 sequences, around 32% were seen once, and the ten largest hold 15% to 20%. Sequenced here: cultured PBMCs, sampled from culture after CMV antigen stimulation. The rearrangement joins TRBV28 to TRBJ1-1; D gene ambiguous. This receptor was obtained from a human donor in good health (CMV status not recorded). Some clones in this sample may be carry-over from other donors' samples. The CDR3 loop is CASSLDRGPNTEAFF. The CDR3 DNA reads as TGTGCCAGCAGTTTAGATCGCGGGCCCAACACTGAAGCTTTCTTT.